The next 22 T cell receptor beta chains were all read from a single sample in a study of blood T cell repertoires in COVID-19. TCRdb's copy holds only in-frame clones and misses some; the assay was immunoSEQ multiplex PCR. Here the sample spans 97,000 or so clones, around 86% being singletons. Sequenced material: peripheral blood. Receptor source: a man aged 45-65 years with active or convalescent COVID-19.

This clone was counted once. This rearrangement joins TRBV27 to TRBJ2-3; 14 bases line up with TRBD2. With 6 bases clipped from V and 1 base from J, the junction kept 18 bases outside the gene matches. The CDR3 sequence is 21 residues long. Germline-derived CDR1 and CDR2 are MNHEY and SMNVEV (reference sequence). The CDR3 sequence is CASRAREGLAGVVVRTDTQYF. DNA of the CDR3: TGTGCCAGCAGAGCACGCGAGGGACTAGCGGGGGTAGTAGTACGCACAGATACGCAGTATTTT.

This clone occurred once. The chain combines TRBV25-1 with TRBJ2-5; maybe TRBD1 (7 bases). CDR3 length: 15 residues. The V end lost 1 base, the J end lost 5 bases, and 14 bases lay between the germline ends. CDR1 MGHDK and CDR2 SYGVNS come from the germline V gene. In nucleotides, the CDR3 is TGTGCCAGCAGTGAATCGGAGGGGGCCGGGGAGACCCAGTACTTC. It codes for CASSESEGAGETQYF.

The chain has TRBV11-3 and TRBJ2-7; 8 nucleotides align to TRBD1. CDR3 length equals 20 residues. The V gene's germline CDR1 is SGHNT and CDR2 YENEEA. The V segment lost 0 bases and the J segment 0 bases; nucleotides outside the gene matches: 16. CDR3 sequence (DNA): TGTGCCAGCAGCTTAGAGACCGGGACAGGTCCAAAAGGGGCCTCCTACGAGCAGTACTTC. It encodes CASSLETGTGPKGASYEQYF.

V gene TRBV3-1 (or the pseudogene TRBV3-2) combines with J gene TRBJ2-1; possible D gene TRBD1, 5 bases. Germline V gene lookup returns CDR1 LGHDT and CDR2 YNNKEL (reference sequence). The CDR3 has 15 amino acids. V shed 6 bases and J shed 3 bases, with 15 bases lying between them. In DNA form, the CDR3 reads TGTGCCAGCAGTCGTATAGCAGGGAACTACAATGAGCAGTTCTTC. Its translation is CASSRIAGNYNEQFF.

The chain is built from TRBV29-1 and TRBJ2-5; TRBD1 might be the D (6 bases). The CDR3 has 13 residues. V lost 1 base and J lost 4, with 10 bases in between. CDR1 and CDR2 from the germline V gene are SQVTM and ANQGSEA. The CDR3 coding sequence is TGCAGCGTTGAAGTTGGCAGGGGAGAGACCCAGTACTTC. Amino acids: CSVEVGRGETQYF. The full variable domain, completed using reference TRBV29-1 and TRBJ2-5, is SAVISQKPSRDICQRGTSLTIQCQVDSQVTMMFWYRQQPGQSLTLIATANQGSEATYESGFVIDKFPISRPNLTFSTLTVSNMSPEDSSIYLCSVEVGRGETQYFGPGTRLLVL.

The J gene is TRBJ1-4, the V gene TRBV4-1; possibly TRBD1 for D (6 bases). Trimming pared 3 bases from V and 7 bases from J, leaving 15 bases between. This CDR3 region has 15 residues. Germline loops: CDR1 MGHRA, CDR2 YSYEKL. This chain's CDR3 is CASSHQTGEGEKLFF. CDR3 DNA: TGCGCCAGCAGCCACCAGACAGGCGAAGGTGAAAAACTGTTTTTT.

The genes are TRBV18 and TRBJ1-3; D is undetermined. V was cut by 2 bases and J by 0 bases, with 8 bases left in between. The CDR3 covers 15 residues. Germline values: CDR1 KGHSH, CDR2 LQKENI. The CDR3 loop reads CASSPVTSSGNTIYF. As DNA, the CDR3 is TGTGCCAGCTCACCAGTGACAAGCTCTGGAAACACCATATATTTT.

CDR3 coding DNA: TGTGCCAGCTCACGACAGGGGACGAACACTGAAGCTTTCTTT. As protein: CASSRQGTNTEAFF. This chain joins TRBV18 and TRBJ1-1; TRBD1 agrees at 8 bases. Germline trimming cut 4 bases from V and 1 base from J; bases unmatched to any gene: 2. CDR3 length: 14 amino acids. Germline V lookup: CDR1 KGHSH, CDR2 LQKENI.

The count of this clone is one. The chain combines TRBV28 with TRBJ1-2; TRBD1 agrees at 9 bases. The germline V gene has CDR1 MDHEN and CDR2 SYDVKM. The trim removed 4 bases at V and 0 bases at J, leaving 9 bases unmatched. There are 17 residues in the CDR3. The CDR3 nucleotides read TGTGCCAGCAGTTCCCCACAGGGGGCCCACTCTAACTATGGCTACACCTTC. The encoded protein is CASSSPQGAHSNYGYTF.

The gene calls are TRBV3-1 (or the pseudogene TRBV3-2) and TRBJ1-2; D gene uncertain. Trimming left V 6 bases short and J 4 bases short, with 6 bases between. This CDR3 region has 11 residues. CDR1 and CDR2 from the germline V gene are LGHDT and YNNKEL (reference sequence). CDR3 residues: CASSTGYGYTF. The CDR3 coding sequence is TGTGCCAGCAGTACTGGCTATGGCTACACCTTC.

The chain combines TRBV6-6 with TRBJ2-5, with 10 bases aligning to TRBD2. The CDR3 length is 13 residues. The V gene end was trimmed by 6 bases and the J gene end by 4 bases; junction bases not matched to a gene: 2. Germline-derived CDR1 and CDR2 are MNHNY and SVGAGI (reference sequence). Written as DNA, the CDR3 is TGTGCCAGCAGAGCGGGGGGGCTAGAGACCCAGTACTTC. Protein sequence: CASRAGGLETQYF.

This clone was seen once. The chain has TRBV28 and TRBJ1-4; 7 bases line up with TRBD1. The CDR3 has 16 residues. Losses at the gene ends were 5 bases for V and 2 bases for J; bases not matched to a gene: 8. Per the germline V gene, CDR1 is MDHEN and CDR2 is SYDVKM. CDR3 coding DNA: TGTGCCAGCAGTCACGGGACAGTGGGGACTAATGAAAAACTGTTTTTT. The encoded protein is CASSHGTVGTNEKLFF.

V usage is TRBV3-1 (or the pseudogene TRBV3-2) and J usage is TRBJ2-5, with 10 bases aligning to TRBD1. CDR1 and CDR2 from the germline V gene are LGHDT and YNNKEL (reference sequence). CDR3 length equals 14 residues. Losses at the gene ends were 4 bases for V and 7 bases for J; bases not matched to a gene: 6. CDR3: CASSPTGGAGTQYF. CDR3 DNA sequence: TGTGCCAGCAGCCCGACAGGGGGCGCTGGGACCCAGTACTTC.

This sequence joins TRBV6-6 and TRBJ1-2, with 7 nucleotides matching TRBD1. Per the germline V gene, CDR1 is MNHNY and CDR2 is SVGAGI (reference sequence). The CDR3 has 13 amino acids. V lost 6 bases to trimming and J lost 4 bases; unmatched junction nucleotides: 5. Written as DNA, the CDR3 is TGTGCCAGCAGGATAGGACAGGCCTATGGCTACACCTTC. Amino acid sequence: CASRIGQAYGYTF.

Here the CDR3 DNA reads TGTGCCAGCTCACCTACTCTAGCGGGGGGGCCGGAAGATACGCAGTATTTT. Residues: CASSPTLAGGPEDTQYF. V and J are TRBV18 and TRBJ2-3, with TRBD2 matching 12 bases. J lost 5 bases, V lost 3 bases, and 9 bases had no gene match. This CDR3 contains 17 residues. The germline CDR1 and CDR2 sequences are KGHSH and LQKENI. The full variable domain, completed using reference TRBV18 and TRBJ2-3, is NAGVMQNPRHLVRRRGQEARLRCSPMKGHSHVYWYRQLPEEGLKFMVYLQKENIIDESGMPKERFSAEFPKEGPSILRIQQVVRGDSAAYFCASSPTLAGGPEDTQYFGPGTRLTVL.

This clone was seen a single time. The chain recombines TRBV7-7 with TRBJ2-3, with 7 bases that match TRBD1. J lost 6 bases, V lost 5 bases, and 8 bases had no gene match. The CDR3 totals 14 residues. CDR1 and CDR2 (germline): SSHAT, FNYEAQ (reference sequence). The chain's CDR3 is CASSLRQGSDTQYF. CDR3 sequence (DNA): TGTGCCAGCAGCCTAAGACAGGGATCGGATACGCAGTATTTT. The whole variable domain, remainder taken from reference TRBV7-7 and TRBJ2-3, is GAGVSQSPRYKVTKRGQDVTLRCDPISSHATLYWYQQALGQGPEFLTYFNYEAQPDKSGLPSDRFSAERPEGSISTLTIQRTEQRDSAMYRCASSLRQGSDTQYFGPGTRLTVL.

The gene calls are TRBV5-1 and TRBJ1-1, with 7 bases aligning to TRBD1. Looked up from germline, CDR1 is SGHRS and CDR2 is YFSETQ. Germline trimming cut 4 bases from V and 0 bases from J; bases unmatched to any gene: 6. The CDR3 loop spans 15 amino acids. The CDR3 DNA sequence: TGCGCCAGCAGCGGGGGACAGTTGATGAACACTGAAGCTTTCTTT. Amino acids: CASSGGQLMNTEAFF.

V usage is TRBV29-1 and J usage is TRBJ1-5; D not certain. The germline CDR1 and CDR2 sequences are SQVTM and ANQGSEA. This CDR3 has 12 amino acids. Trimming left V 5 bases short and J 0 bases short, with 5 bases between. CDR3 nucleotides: TGCAGCGTTCAGGCTAGCAATCAGCCCCAGCATTTT. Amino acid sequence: CSVQASNQPQHF. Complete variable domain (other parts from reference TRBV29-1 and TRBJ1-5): SAVISQKPSRDICQRGTSLTIQCQVDSQVTMMFWYRQQPGQSLTLIATANQGSEATYESGFVIDKFPISRPNLTFSTLTVSNMSPEDSSIYLCSVQASNQPQHFGDGTRLSIL.

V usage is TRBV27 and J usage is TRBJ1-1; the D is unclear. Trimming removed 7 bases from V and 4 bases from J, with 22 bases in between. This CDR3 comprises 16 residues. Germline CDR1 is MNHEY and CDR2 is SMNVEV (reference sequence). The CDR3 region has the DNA TGTGCCAGCAACACCCGAGGGCCCCCCTGGAGCACTGAAGCTTTCTTT. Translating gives CASNTRGPPWSTEAFF.

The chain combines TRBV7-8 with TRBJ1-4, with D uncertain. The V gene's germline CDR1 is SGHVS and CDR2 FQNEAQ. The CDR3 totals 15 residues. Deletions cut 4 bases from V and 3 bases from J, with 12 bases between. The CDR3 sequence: CASSSRRFSNEKLFF. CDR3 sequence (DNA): TGTGCCAGCAGCTCCCGGAGGTTTTCTAATGAAAAACTGTTTTTT. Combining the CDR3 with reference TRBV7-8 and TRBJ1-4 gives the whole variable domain GAGVSQSPRYKVAKRGQDVALRCDPISGHVSLFWYQQALGQGPEFLTYFQNEAQLDKSGLPSDRFFAERPEGSVSTLKIQRTQQEDSAVYLCASSSRRFSNEKLFFGSGTQLSVL.

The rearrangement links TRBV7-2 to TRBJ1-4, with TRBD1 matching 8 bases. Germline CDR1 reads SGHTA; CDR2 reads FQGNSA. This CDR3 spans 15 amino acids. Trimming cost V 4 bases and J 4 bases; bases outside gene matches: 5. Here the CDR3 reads CASSSWTGNNEKLFF. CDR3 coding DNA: TGTGCCAGCAGCTCTTGGACAGGGAATAATGAAAAACTGTTTTTT.

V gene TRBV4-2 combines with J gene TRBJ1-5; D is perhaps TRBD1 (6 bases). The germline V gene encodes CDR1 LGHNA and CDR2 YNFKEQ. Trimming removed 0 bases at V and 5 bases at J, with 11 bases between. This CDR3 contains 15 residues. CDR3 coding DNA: TGTGCCAGCAGCCAAGATCCAGGGGCGCATCAGCCCCAGCATTTT. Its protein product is CASSQDPGAHQPQHF.